This entry is about one T cell receptor beta chain. Method: immunoSEQ multiplex PCR; TCRdb's copy keeps in-frame clones and lacks some. Of 140,000 to 150,000 clones in the sample, around 84% are singletons; the top ten hold about 5.1%. This sample was taken from a study of blood T cell repertoires in COVID-19. Study overall: Sources were T cells, B-cell-depleted T cells, or PBMCs; the material itself was cDNA or gDNA.

The germline gives CDR1 SGHDN, CDR2 FVKESK. Deletions cut 3 bases from V and 2 bases from J, with 8 bases between. This CDR3 is built from 13 residues. The sequencing sample was made of peripheral blood. This TCR was sampled from a human donor in a cohort sampled during active COVID-19. The V call is TRBV14, the J call TRBJ2-7; tentatively, D is TRBD1 (6 bases). CDR3 protein: CASSQGHPYEQYF. CDR3 sequence (DNA): TGTGCCAGCAGCCAGGGACACCCCTACGAGCAGTACTTC.